A selection of T cell receptor beta chains follows, all from one sample in a study of shared clonotypes between healthy human individuals. Sequenced by immunoSEQ multiplex PCR; TCRdb stores in-frame clones only, minus some. The sample shows roughly 500,000 clones, 90% to 96% of them seen only once. Sequencing input: naive CD4+ T cells sorted from blood. The receptor source for this set is a woman aged 30 to 39 in good health. Both conserved end residues are part of each CDR3. The D gene is left open where the match is weak. Not every row has a clone size; where given, it reads once, few, many or a size class.

>once|TRBV6-5|TRBD2|TRBJ2-7
TGTGCCAGCAGTTTGCTAGCGGGAAAAGAGTACTTC
CASSLLAGKEYF
>once|TRBV13|TRBD1|TRBJ1-6
TGTGCCAGCAGCTCGGACAGGGATAATTCACCCCTCCACTTT
CASSSDRDNSPLHF
>once|TRBV18|NA|TRBJ1-6
TGTGCCAGCTCACCACTTCCGCGACAGAGCTCCTATAATTCACCCCTCCACTTT
CASSPLPRQSSYNSPLHF
>NA|TRBV7-7|NA|TRBJ2-3
TGTGCCAGCAGCTTCCGACTAGAAGATACGCAGTATTTT
CASSFRLEDTQYF
>NA|TRBV4-2|TRBD1|TRBJ2-6
TGTGCCAGCAGCCACAGGGACAGGGTCGTCGCAGGGGCCAACGTCCTGACTTTC
CASSHRDRVVAGANVLTF
>NA|TRBV28|TRBD2|TRBJ2-7
TGTGCCAGCAGCAGCCCTGGTTGGGAGGGAGTCTACGAGCAGTACTTC
CASSSPGWEGVYEQYF
>NA|TRBV10-2|NA|TRBJ2-5
TGCGCCAGCAGTGATAGCGTTTTGGAGACCCAGTACTTC
CASSDSVLETQYF
>NA|TRBV10-2|TRBD1|TRBJ2-7
TGCGCCAGCAGTAGGGACAGGGGCTCCTACGAGCAGTACTTC
CASSRDRGSYEQYF
>once|TRBV28|NA|TRBJ1-2
TGTGCCAGCAATCCACTATTCACTCACCCCGGCTACACCTTC
CASNPLFTHPGYTF
>NA|TRBV4-1|NA|TRBJ2-7
TGCGCCAGCAGCCAGATTTTGTTCTACGAGCAGTACTTC
CASSQILFYEQYF
>NA|TRBV28|NA|TRBJ2-6
TGTGCCAGCAGTTTGGCAGGGGACTCTGGGGCCAACGTCCTGACTTTC
CASSLAGDSGANVLTF
>NA|TRBV7-6|NA|TRBJ2-1
TGTGCCAGCAGCCAGACCGGGACGGCTGGCCATGAGCAGTTCTTC
CASSQTGTAGHEQFF
>NA|TRBV11-2|NA|TRBJ2-7
TGTGCCAGCAGCTTAGTTCAGGCCTCCTACGAGCAGTACTTC
CASSLVQASYEQYF
>few|TRBV28|TRBD1|TRBJ1-3
TGTGCCAGCAGACGACAGGGTCATGGAAACACCATATATTTT
CASRRQGHGNTIYF
>once|TRBV2|NA|TRBJ2-5
TGTGCCAGCAGATGGCAGGTCTCCCAAGAGACCCAGTACTTC
CASRWQVSQETQYF
>NA|TRBV18|NA|TRBJ1-2
TGTGCCAGCTCACCAGGGCCCCTGGACTATGGCTACACCTTC
CASSPGPLDYGYTF
>NA|TRBV28|NA|TRBJ2-1
TGTGCCAGCCTCCCCGGCTTTCACAATGAGCAGTTCTTC
CASLPGFHNEQFF
>NA|TRBV4-1|NA|TRBJ2-1
TGCGCCAGCAGCAAGGGAGTCACCTACAATGAGCAGTTCTTC
CASSKGVTYNEQFF
>NA|TRBV4-1|NA|TRBJ2-1
TGCGCCAGCAGCCAACTCTTGGTCCTGAATGAGCAGTTCTTC
CASSQLLVLNEQFF
>NA|TRBV2|NA|TRBJ1-5
TGTGCCAGCAGTGAAGGACAGATTAGCAATCAGCCCCAGCATTTT
CASSEGQISNQPQHF
>NA|TRBV6-5|NA|TRBJ2-7
TGTGCCAGCAGCGGTCCACAACCCTCCTACGAGCAGTACTTC
CASSGPQPSYEQYF
>NA|TRBV7-8|NA|TRBJ1-5
TGTGCCAGCAGCTTAGCGCCAGGACATAACAATCAGCCCCAGCATTTT
CASSLAPGHNNQPQHF
>NA|TRBV28|TRBD1|TRBJ1-1
TGTGCCAGCAGATTAGGGGGGACAGGGGGCTCAGAAGCTTTCTTT
CASRLGGTGGSEAFF
>NA|TRBV6-1|NA|TRBJ2-1
TGTGCCAGCGGGGCTCGGCGCTCCTACAATGAGCAGTTCTTC
CASGARRSYNEQFF
>NA|TRBV4-1|NA|TRBJ1-2
TGCGCCAGCAGCCGAGTTAACGGGGGAACGACGGGTGGCTACACCTTC
CASSRVNGGTTGGYTF
>NA|TRBV2|NA|TRBJ2-5
TGTGCCAGCAGGAGGAGGGGGACCCAGTACTTC
CASRRRGTQYF